The sequence of this T cell receptor (beta chain) was determined in a study of OX40 agonist ivuxolimab in advanced cancers. Looked up from germline, CDR1 is WNHNN and CDR2 is SYGVQD (reference sequence). CDR3 size: 14 residues. Trimming took 6 bases from V and 5 from J; bases not matched to a gene: 4. The protocol was immunoSEQ multiplex PCR, while the TCRdb copy is restricted to in-frame clones and leaves out a portion. The sample has roughly 50,000 clones; 87% are singletons. Material: CD4+ or CD8+ T cells sorted from blood, obtained in a trial of the OX40 agonist ivuxolimab. The origin of this receptor is an adult with an advanced solid tumor such as melanoma, head and neck, liver or kidney cancer. V usage is TRBV10-1 and J usage is TRBJ2-7; 13 bases agree with TRBD2. The CDR3 loop reads CASSRTSGSHEQYF. CDR3 nucleotide sequence: TGCGCCAGCAGCCGGACTAGCGGGAGTCACGAGCAGTACTTC.